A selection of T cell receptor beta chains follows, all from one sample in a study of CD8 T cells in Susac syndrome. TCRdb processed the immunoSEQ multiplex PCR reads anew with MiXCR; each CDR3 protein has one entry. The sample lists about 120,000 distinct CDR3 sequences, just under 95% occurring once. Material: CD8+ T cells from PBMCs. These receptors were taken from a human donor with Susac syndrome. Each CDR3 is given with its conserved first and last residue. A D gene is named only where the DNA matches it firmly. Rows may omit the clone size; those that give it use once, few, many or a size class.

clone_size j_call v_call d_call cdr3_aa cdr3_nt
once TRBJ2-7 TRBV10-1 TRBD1 CASSGGTDLEQYF TGCGCCAGCAGTGGGGGGACAGACCTCGAGCAGTACTTC
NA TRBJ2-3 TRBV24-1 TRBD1 CATSDSQDRGPGLDTQYF TGTGCCACCAGTGATTCTCAGGACAGGGGCCCCGGTTTGGATACGCAGTATTTT
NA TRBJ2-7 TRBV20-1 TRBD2 CSARERGSYEQYF TGCAGTGCTAGGGAGCGGGGCTCCTACGAGCAGTACTTC
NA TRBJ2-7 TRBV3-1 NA CASSQSYEQYF TGTGCCAGCAGCCAGTCCTACGAGCAGTACTTC
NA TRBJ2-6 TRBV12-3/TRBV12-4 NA CASSSSGSGANVLTF TGTGCCAGCAGTTCCTCGGGATCTGGGGCCAACGTCCTGACTTTC
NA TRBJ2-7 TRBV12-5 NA CASGLGLSSYEQYF TGTGCTAGTGGTTTGGGTTTAAGCTCCTACGAGCAGTACTTC
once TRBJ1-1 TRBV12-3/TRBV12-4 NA CASSRERTSGAFF TGTGCCAGCAGTCGGGAGAGGACCTCCGGGGCTTTCTTT
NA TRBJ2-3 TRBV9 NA CASSPGGTDTQYF TGTGCCAGCAGCCCCGGGGGCACAGATACGCAGTATTTT
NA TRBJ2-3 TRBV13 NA CASSYPSDRGDTQYF TGTGCCAGCAGCTACCCCTCCGATCGAGGAGATACGCAGTATTTT
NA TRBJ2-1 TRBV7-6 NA CASSLDRKGSYNEQFF TGTGCCAGCAGCTTAGATCGTAAGGGCTCCTACAATGAGCAGTTCTTC
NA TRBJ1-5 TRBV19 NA CASSMVGNPQHF TGTGCCAGTAGTATGGTGGGTAATCCCCAGCATTTT
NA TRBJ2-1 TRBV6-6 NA CASIDAGVGDYEQFF TGTGCCAGCATTGACGCAGGGGTAGGGGATTATGAGCAGTTCTTC
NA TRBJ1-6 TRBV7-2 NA CASSPRGGVESPLHF TGTGCCAGCAGCCCCAGGGGAGGGGTAGAGTCACCCCTCCACTTT
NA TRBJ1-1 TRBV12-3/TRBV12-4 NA CASILTGNMNTEAFF TGTGCCAGCATTCTAACAGGCAATATGAACACTGAAGCTTTCTTT
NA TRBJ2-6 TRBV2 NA CASSPRRRGANVLTF TGTGCCAGCAGTCCCAGGAGGCGGGGGGCCAACGTCCTGACTTTC
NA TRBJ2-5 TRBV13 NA CASSLGLREETQYF TGTGCCAGCAGCTTAGGCCTAAGGGAGGAGACCCAGTACTTC
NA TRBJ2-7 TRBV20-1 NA CSARDGQFYEQYF TGCAGTGCTAGAGACGGACAGTTCTACGAGCAGTACTTC
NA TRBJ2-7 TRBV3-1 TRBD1 CASSRAGQGKYEQYF TGTGCCAGCAGCCGAGCCGGACAGGGTAAATACGAGCAGTACTTC
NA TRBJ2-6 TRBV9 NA CASSVGDGVSGANVLTF TGTGCCAGCAGCGTAGGGGATGGGGTATCTGGGGCCAACGTCCTGACTTTC
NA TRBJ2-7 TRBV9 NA CASSVDGAEQYF TGTGCCAGCAGCGTAGATGGCGCCGAGCAGTACTTC
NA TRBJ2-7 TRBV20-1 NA CSARDPSSSSYEQYF TGCAGTGCTAGAGATCCGAGCAGTAGCTCCTACGAGCAGTACTTC
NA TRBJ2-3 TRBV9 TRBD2 CASSVVSGGPDTQYF TGTGCCAGCAGCGTAGTTAGCGGGGGGCCAGATACGCAGTATTTT
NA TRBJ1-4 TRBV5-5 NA CASSWIRGEKLFF TGTGCCAGCAGCTGGATCCGGGGGGAAAAACTGTTTTTT
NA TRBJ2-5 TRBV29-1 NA CSVEDTGPGETQYF TGCAGCGTTGAAGATACCGGACCGGGGGAGACCCAGTACTTC
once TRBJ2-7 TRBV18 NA CASSPSTSSYEQYF TGTGCCAGCTCACCTTCCACTAGCTCCTACGAGCAGTACTTC
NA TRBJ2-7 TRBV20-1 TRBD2 CSARDPSGAYYEQYF TGCAGTGCTAGAGACCCTAGCGGAGCCTACTACGAGCAGTACTTC
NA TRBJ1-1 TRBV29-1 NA CSVMTGGENTEAFF TGCAGCGTTATGACGGGAGGAGAGAACACTGAAGCTTTCTTT
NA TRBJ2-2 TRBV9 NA CASRASGDTGELFF TGTGCCAGCCGAGCAAGCGGTGACACCGGGGAGCTGTTTTTT
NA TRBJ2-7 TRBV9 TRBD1 CASSARQGYEQYF TGTGCCAGCAGCGCTCGACAGGGCTACGAGCAGTACTTC
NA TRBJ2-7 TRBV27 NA CASSWGVTYEQYF TGTGCCAGCAGTTGGGGGGTAACCTACGAGCAGTACTTC
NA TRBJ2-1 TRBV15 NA CATSRVGGSYNEQFF TGTGCCACCAGCAGAGTTGGGGGCTCCTACAATGAGCAGTTCTTC
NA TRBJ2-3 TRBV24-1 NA CATSDLHRKTQYF TGTGCCACCAGTGATTTGCATCGGAAAACGCAGTATTTT
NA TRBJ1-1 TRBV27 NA CASSLRASDTEAFF TGTGCCAGCAGTTTGAGGGCATCGGACACTGAAGCTTTCTTT
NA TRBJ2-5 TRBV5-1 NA CASSLEGGLWETQYF TGCGCCAGCAGCTTGGAAGGGGGGCTCTGGGAGACCCAGTACTTC
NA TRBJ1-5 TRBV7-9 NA CASSFASEGGNQPQHF TGTGCCAGCAGCTTTGCGAGTGAGGGAGGCAATCAGCCCCAGCATTTT
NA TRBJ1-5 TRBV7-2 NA CASSPRDYSNQPQHF TGTGCCAGCAGCCCGCGGGATTATAGCAATCAGCCCCAGCATTTT
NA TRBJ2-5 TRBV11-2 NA CASSPTNYQETQYF TGTGCCAGCAGCCCAACCAACTACCAAGAGACCCAGTACTTC
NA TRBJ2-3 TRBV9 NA CASSDGGRTDTQYF TGTGCCAGCAGCGACGGAGGGAGAACAGATACGCAGTATTTT
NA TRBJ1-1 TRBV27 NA CASLRRAFPTEAFF TGTGCCAGCCTAAGGAGGGCATTCCCCACTGAAGCTTTCTTT
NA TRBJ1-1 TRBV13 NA CASTSYGGEAFF TGTGCCAGCACCTCTTACGGCGGTGAAGCTTTCTTT
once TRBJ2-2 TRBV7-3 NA CASSAAGSYTGELFF TGTGCCAGCAGCGCCGCAGGGTCGTACACCGGGGAGCTGTTTTTT
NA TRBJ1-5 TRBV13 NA CASSPGVNQPQHF TGTGCCAGCAGCCCCGGAGTCAATCAGCCCCAGCATTTT
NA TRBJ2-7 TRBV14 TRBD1 CASSQGTGLYEQYF TGTGCCAGCAGCCAAGGGACAGGATTGTACGAGCAGTACTTC
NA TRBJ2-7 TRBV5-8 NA CASSLGLSNLYEQYF TGTGCCAGCAGCCTGGGACTTTCTAATCTCTACGAGCAGTACTTC
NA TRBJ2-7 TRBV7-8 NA CASSLSSNRENYEQYF TGTGCCAGCAGCTTATCATCTAACAGGGAGAACTACGAGCAGTACTTC
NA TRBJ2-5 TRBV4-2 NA CASSQEGRSQYF TGTGCCAGCAGCCAAGAAGGTCGGTCCCAGTACTTC
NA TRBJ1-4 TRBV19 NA CASSGRDMTAEKLFF TGTGCCAGTAGTGGGCGTGATATGACCGCTGAAAAACTGTTTTTT
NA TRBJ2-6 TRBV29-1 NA CSATHEGPGANVLTF TGCAGCGCTACCCACGAGGGGCCTGGGGCCAACGTCCTGACTTTC
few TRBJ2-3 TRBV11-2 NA CASSPLGTDTQYF TGTGCCAGCAGCCCCTTGGGGACAGATACGCAGTATTTT
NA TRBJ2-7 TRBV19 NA CASSGGASGEQYF TGTGCCAGTAGTGGGGGGGCGAGTGGGGAGCAGTACTTC
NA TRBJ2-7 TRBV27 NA CASTVTVTYEQYF TGTGCCAGCACCGTGACAGTTACCTACGAGCAGTACTTC